Listed below are T cell receptor beta chains from one sample, sequenced in a study of T cell responses to AZD1222 COVID-19 vaccine. Profiling relied on immunoSEQ multiplex PCR, and the TCRdb table lists in-frame clones only, not all of them. The repertoire has some 130,000 clones, around 90% of them found once; the top ten carry around 5%. The specimen comprised peripheral blood, sampled 28 days after the second AZD1222 dose. The receptors originated from an adult who received the AZD1222 COVID-19 vaccine. The CDR3 runs from the conserved cysteine through the conserved F or W. The order of the fields is CDR3 length, D gene, V gene, J gene, clone size, CDR3 protein, CDR3 DNA. The D gene is left open where the match is weak. Not every row has a clone size; where given, it reads once, few, many or a size class.

CDR3 length: 14; D gene: TRBD1; V gene: TRBV10-3; J gene: TRBJ2-7; clone size: .; CDR3 protein: CAIMAGQGRNEQYF; CDR3 DNA: TGTGCCATCATGGCAGGACAGGGGCGCAACGAGCAGTACTTC
CDR3 length: 15; D gene: .; V gene: TRBV11-2; J gene: TRBJ1-6; clone size: .; CDR3 protein: CASSSLVGGDSPLHF; CDR3 DNA: TGTGCCAGCAGCTCCCTAGTGGGGGGGGATTCACCCCTCCACTTT
CDR3 length: 14; D gene: .; V gene: TRBV5-6; J gene: TRBJ1-6; clone size: .; CDR3 protein: CASSPGPGGSPLHF; CDR3 DNA: TGTGCCAGCAGCCCCGGACCGGGCGGATCACCCCTCCACTTT
CDR3 length: 16; D gene: TRBD2; V gene: TRBV15; J gene: TRBJ2-1; clone size: .; CDR3 protein: CATSGAGLPYNDGQFF; CDR3 DNA: TGTGCCACCAGCGGAGCGGGACTGCCTTACAATGATGGGCAGTTCTTC
CDR3 length: 16; D gene: .; V gene: TRBV24-1; J gene: TRBJ2-2; clone size: .; CDR3 protein: CATSGGSGTGTGELFF; CDR3 DNA: TGTGCCACCAGTGGGGGGTCTGGGACGGGCACCGGGGAGCTGTTTTTT
CDR3 length: 14; D gene: .; V gene: TRBV4-2; J gene: TRBJ2-1; clone size: .; CDR3 protein: CASSQGDPGWGQFF; CDR3 DNA: TGTGCCAGCAGCCAAGGGGACCCAGGATGGGGGCAGTTCTTC
CDR3 length: 13; D gene: .; V gene: TRBV28; J gene: TRBJ1-1; clone size: .; CDR3 protein: CASTWGQNTEAFF; CDR3 DNA: TGTGCCAGCACCTGGGGACAGAACACTGAAGCTTTCTTT
CDR3 length: 16; D gene: .; V gene: TRBV27; J gene: TRBJ2-6; clone size: .; CDR3 protein: CASSLSGPLWANVLTF; CDR3 DNA: TGTGCCAGCAGTTTATCCGGACCTCTATGGGCCAACGTCCTGACTTTC
CDR3 length: 14; D gene: .; V gene: TRBV3-1/TRBV3-2; J gene: TRBJ2-7; clone size: .; CDR3 protein: CASSQDRRLYEQYF; CDR3 DNA: TGTGCCAGCAGCCAAGATAGACGGCTCTACGAGCAGTACTTC
CDR3 length: 15; D gene: .; V gene: TRBV5-1; J gene: TRBJ1-3; clone size: .; CDR3 protein: CASSLESHSGNTIYF; CDR3 DNA: TGCGCCAGCAGCTTGGAAAGCCACTCTGGAAACACCATATATTTT
CDR3 length: 12; D gene: .; V gene: TRBV7-9; J gene: TRBJ1-1; clone size: .; CDR3 protein: CASSPSEGDTFF; CDR3 DNA: TGTGCCAGCAGCCCCTCAGAGGGTGATACTTTCTTT
CDR3 length: 11; D gene: .; V gene: TRBV6-1; J gene: TRBJ2-7; clone size: .; CDR3 protein: CASSEWYEQYF; CDR3 DNA: TGTGCCAGCAGTGAATGGTACGAGCAGTACTTC
CDR3 length: 16; D gene: TRBD1; V gene: TRBV14; J gene: TRBJ1-1; clone size: .; CDR3 protein: CASSHLPGQGNTEAFF; CDR3 DNA: TGTGCCAGCAGCCATTTACCGGGACAGGGGAACACTGAAGCTTTCTTT
CDR3 length: 12; D gene: .; V gene: TRBV10-3; J gene: TRBJ1-1; clone size: once; CDR3 protein: CAILSGGAEAFF; CDR3 DNA: TGTGCCATCCTCTCCGGAGGGGCCGAAGCTTTCTTT
CDR3 length: 15; D gene: .; V gene: TRBV27; J gene: TRBJ1-2; clone size: .; CDR3 protein: CASSLSGGPNYGYTF; CDR3 DNA: TGTGCCAGCAGTTTATCCGGTGGGCCTAACTATGGCTACACCTTC
CDR3 length: 17; D gene: .; V gene: TRBV7-9; J gene: TRBJ1-4; clone size: .; CDR3 protein: CASSLRLGAATNEKLFF; CDR3 DNA: TGTGCCAGCAGCTTACGTCTAGGGGCTGCAACTAATGAAAAACTGTTTTTT
CDR3 length: 17; D gene: .; V gene: TRBV5-1; J gene: TRBJ1-4; clone size: .; CDR3 protein: CASSPLGRVGTNEKLFF; CDR3 DNA: TGCGCCAGCAGCCCCCTCGGGCGGGTTGGAACTAATGAAAAACTGTTTTTT